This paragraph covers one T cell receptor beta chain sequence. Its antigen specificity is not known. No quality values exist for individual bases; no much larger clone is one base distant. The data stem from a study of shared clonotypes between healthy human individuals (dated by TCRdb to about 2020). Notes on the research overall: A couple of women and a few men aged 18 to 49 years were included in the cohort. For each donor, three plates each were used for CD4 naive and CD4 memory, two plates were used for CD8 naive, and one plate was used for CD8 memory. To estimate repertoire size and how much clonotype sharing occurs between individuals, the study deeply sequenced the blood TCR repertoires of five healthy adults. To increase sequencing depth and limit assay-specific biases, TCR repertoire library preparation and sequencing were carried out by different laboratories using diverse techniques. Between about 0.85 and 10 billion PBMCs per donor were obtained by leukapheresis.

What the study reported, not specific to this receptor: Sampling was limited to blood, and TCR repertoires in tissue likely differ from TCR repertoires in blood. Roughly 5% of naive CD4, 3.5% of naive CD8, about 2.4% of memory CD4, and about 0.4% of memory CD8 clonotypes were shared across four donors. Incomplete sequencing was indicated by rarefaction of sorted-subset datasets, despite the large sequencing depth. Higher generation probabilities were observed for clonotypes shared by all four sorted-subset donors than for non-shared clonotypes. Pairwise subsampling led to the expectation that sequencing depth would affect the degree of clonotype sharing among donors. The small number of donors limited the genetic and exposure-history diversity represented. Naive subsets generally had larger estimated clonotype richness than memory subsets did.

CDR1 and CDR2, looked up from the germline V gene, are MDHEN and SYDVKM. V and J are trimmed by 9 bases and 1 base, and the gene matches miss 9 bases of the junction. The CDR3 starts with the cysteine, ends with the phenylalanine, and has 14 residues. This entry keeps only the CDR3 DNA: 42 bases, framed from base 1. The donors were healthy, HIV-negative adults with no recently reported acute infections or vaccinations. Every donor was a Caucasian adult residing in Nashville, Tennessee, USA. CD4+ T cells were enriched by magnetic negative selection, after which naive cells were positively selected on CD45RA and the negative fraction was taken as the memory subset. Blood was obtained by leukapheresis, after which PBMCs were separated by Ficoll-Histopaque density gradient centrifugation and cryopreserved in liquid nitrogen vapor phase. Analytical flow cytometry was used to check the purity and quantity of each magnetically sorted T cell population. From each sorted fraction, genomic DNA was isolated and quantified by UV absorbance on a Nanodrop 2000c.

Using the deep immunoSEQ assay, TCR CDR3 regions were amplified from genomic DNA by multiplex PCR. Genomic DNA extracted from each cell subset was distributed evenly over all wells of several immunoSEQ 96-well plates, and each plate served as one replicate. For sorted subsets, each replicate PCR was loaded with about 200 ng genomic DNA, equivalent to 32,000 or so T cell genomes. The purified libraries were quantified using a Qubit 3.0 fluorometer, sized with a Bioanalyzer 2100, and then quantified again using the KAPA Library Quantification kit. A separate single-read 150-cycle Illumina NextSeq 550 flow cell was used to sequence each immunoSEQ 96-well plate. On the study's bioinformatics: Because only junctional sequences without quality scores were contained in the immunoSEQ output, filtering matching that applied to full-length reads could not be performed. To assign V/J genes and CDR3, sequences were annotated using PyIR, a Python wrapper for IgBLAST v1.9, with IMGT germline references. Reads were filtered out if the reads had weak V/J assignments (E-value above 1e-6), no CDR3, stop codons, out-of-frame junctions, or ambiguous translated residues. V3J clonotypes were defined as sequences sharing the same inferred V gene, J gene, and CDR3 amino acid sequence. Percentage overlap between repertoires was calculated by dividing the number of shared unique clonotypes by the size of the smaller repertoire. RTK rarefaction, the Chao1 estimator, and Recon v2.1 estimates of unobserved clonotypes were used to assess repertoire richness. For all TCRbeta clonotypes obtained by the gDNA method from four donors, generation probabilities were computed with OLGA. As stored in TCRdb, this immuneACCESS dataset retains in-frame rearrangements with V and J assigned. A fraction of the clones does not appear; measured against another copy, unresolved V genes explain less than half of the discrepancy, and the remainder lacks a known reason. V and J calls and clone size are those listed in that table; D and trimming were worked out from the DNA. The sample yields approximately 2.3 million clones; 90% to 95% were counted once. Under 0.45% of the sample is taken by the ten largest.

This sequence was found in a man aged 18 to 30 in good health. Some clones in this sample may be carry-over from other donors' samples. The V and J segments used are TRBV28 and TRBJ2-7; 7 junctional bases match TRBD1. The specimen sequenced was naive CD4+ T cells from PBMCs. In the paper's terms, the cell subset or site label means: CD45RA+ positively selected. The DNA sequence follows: TGTGCCAGTTCCGGGACAGACTCTTCCTACGAGCAGTACTTC. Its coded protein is CASSGTDSSYEQYF.